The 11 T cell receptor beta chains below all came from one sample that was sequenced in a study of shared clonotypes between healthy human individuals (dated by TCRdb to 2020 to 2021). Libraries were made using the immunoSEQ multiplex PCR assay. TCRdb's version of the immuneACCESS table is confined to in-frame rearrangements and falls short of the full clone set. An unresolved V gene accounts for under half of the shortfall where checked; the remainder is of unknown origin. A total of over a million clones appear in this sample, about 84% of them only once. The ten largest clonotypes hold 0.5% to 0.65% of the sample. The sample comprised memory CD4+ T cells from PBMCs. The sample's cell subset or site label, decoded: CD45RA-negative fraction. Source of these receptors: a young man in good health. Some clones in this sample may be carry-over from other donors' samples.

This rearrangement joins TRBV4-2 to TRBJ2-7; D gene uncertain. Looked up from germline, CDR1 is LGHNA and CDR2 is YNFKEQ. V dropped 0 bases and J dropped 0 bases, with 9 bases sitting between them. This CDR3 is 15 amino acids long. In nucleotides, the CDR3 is TGTGCCAGCAGCCAAGAAAGGGTCCTCTCCTACGAGCAGTACTTC. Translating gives CASSQERVLSYEQYF.

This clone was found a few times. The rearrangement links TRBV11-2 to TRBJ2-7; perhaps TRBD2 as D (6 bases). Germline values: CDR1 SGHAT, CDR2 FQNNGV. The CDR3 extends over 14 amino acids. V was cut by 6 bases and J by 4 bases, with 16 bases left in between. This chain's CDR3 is CASRRPGLMYEQYF. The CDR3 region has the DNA TGTGCCAGCAGACGACCGGGACTGATGTACGAGCAGTACTTC.

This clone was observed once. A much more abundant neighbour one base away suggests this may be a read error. The CDR3: CVSKTGWGQDIQYF. The DNA for the CDR3 is TGTGTCAGCAAAACTGGGTGGGGGCAAGACATTCAGTACTTC. This chain connects TRBV2 to TRBJ2-4; a possible D gene is TRBD1 (6 bases). This CDR3 region has 14 residues. Germline V gene lookup returns CDR1 SNHLY and CDR2 FYNNEI. Supplemented by reference TRBV2 and TRBJ2-4, the full variable domain reads EPEVTQTPSHQVTQMGQEVILRCVPISNHLYFYWYRQILGQKVEFLVSFYNNEISEKSEIFDDQFSVERPDGSNFTLKIRSTKLEDSAMYFCVSKTGWGQDIQYFGAGTRLSVL.

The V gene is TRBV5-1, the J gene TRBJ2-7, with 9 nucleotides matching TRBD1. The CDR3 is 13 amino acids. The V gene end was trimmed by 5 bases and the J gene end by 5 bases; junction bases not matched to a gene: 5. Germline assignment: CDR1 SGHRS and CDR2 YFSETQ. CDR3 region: CASRVGQGNEQYF. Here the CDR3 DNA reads TGCGCCAGCAGAGTGGGACAGGGAAACGAGCAGTACTTC. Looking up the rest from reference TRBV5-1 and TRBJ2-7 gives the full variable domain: KAGVTQTPRYLIKTRGQQVTLSCSPISGHRSVSWYQQTPGQGLQFLFEYFSETQRNKGNFPGRFSGRQFSNSRSEMNVSTLELGDSALYLCASRVGQGNEQYFGPGTRLTVT.

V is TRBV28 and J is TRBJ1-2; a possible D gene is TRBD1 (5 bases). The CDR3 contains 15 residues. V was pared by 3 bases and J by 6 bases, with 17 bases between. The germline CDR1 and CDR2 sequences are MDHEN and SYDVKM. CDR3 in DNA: TGTGCCAGCAGTTTTTTATCCTCGGAGGGGAATGGCTACACCTTC. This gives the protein CASSFLSSEGNGYTF.

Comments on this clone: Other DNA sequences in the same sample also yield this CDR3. CDR3 residues: CASRGLETQYF. CDR3 nucleotides: TGTGCCAGCAGGGGGCTGGAGACCCAGTACTTC. This chain links TRBV27 with TRBJ2-5, with D tentatively TRBD1 (5 bases). CDR3 length: 11 amino acids. Germline CDR1 and CDR2: MNHEY and SMNVEV (reference sequence). Trimming shortened V by 6 bases and J by 5 bases, and 7 bases separated the two germline ends.

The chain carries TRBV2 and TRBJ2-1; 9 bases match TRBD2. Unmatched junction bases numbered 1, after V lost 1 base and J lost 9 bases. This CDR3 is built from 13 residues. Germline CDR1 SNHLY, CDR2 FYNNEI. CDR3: CASSEEAGGEQFF. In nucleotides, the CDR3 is TGTGCCAGCAGTGAAGAAGCGGGAGGTGAGCAGTTCTTC.

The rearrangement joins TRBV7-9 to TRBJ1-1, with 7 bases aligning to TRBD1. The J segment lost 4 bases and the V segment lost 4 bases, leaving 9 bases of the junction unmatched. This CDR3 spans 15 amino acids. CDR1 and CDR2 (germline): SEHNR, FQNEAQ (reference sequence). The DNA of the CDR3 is TGTGCCAGCAGCTCCCCCCAGGGGGGGTTCACTGAAGCTTTCTTT. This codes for CASSSPQGGFTEAFF. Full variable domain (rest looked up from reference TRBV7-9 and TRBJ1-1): DTGVSQNPRHKITKRGQNVTFRCDPISEHNRLYWYRQTLGQGPEFLTYFQNEAQLEKSRLLSDRFSAERPKGSFSTLEIQRTEQGDSAMYLCASSSPQGGFTEAFFGQGTRLTVV.

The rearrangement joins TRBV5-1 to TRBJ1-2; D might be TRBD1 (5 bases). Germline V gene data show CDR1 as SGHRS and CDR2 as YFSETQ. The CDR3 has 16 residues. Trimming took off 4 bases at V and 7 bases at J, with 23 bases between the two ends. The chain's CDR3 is CASSPEGLVTPSGYTF. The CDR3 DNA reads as TGCGCCAGCAGCCCCGAGGGGCTCGTGACCCCTTCTGGCTACACCTTC.

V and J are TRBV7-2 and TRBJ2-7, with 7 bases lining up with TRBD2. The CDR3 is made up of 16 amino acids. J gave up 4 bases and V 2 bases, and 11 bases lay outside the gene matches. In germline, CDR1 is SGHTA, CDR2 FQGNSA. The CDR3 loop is CASSLTATKGGYEQYF. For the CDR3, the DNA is TGTGCCAGCAGCTTAACGGCAACCAAGGGAGGGTACGAGCAGTACTTC. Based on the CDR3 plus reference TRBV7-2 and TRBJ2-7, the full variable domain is GAGVSQSPSNKVTEKGKDVELRCDPISGHTALYWYRQSLGQGLEFLIYFQGNSAPDKSGLPSDRFSAERTGGSVSTLTIQRTQQEDSAVYLCASSLTATKGGYEQYFGPGTRLTVT.

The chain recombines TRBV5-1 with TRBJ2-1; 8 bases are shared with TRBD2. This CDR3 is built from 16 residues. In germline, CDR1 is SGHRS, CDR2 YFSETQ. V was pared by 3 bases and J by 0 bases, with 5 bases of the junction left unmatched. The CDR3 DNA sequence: TGCGCCAGCAGCTCGGCGGGGGGAGACTCCTACAATGAGCAGTTCTTC. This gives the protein CASSSAGGDSYNEQFF.